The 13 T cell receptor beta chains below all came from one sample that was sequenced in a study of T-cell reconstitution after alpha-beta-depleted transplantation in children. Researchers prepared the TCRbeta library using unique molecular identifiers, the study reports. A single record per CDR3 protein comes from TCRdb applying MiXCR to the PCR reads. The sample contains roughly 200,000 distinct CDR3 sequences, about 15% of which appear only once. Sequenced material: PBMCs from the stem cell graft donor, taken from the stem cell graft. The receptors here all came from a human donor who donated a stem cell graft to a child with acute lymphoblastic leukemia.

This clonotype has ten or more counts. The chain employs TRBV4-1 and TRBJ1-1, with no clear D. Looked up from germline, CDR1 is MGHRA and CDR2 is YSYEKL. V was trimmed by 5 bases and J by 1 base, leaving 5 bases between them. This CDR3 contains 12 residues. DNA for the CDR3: TGCGCCAGCAGCAAAGGGAACACTGAAGCTTTCTTT. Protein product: CASSKGNTEAFF.

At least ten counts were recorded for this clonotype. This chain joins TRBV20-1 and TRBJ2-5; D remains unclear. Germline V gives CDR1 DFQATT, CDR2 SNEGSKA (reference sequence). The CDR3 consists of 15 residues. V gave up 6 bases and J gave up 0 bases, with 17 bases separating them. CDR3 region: CSANQPSSYQETQYF. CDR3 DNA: TGCAGTGCCAATCAGCCGTCCTCGTACCAAGAGACCCAGTACTTC.

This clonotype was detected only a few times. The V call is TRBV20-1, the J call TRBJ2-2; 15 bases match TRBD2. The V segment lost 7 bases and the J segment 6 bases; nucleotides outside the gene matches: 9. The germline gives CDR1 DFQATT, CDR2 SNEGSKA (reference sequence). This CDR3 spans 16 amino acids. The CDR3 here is CSGNSGTSGRPGELFF. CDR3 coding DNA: TGCAGTGGTAACTCTGGGACTAGCGGGAGGCCCGGGGAGCTGTTTTTT.

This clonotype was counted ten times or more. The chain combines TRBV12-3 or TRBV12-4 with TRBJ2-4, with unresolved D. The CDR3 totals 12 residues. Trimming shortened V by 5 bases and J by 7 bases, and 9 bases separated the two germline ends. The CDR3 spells CASSLLLNIQYF. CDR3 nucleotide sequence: TGTGCCAGCAGTCTCTTGTTGAACATTCAGTACTTC.

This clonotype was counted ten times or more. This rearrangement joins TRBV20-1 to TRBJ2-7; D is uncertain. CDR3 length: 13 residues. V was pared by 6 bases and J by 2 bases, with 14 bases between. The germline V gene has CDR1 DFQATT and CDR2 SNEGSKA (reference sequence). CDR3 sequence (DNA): TGCAGTGCCAGCGAGAGAGAGCCCTACGAGCAGTACTTC. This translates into CSASEREPYEQYF.

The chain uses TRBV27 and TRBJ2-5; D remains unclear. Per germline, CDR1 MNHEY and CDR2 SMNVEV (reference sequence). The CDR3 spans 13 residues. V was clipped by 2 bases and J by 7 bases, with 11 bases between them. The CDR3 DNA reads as TGTGCCAGCAGTTTACAAGCCGTTGGGACCCAGTACTTC. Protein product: CASSLQAVGTQYF.

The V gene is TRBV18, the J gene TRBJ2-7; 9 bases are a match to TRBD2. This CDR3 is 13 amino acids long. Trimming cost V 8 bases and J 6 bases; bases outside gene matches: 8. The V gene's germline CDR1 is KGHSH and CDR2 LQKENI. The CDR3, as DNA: TGTGCCAGCGCAACACAGCGGGAGGTCGAGCAGTACTTC. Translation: CASATQREVEQYF.

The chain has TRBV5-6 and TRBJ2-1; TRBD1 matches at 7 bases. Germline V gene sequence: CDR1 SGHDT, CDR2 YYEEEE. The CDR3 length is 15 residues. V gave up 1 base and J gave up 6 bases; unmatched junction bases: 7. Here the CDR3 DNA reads TGTGCCAGCAGCTTGAGACAGGGAAGTGGCAATGAGCAGTTCTTC. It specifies CASSLRQGSGNEQFF.

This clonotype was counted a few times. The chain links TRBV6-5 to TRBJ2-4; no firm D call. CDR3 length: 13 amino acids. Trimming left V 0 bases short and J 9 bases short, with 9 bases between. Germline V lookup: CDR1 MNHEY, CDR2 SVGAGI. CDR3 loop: CASSYSNVGIQYF. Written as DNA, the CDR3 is TGTGCCAGCAGTTACTCTAATGTCGGCATTCAGTACTTC.

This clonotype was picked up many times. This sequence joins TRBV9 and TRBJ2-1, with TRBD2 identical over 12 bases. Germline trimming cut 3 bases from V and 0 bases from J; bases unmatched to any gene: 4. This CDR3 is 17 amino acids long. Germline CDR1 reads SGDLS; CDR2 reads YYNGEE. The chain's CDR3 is CASSAGLAGNSYNEQFF. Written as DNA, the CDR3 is TGTGCCAGCAGCGCGGGACTAGCGGGTAACTCCTACAATGAGCAGTTCTTC.

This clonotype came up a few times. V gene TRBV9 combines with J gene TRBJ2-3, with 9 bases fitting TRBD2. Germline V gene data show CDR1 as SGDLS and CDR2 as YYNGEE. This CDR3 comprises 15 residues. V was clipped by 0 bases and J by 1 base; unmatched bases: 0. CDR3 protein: CASSVGTSGTDTQYF. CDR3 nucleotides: TGTGCCAGCAGCGTAGGGACTAGCGGCACAGATACGCAGTATTTT. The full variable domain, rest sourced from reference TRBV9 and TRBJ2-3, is DSGVTQTPKHLITATGQRVTLRCSPRSGDLSVYWYQQSLDQGLQFLIQYYNGEERAKGNILERFSAQQFPDLHSELNLSSLELGDSALYFCASSVGTSGTDTQYFGPGTRLTVL.

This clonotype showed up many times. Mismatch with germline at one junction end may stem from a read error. CDR3 amino acids: CASSLAGLLNEQFF. CDR3 nucleotide sequence: TGTGCTAGCAGCTTAGCGGGACTTCTCAATGAGCAGTTCTTC. The rearrangement uses TRBV7-7 and TRBJ2-1; 8 positions agree with TRBD2. CDR3 length: 14 residues. CDR1 SSHAT and CDR2 FNYEAQ come from the germline V gene (reference sequence).

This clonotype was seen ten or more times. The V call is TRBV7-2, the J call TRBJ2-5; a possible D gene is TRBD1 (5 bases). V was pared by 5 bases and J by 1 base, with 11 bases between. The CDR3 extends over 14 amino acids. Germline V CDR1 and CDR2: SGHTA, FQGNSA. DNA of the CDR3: TGTGCCAGCAGCCGCAGGGATGGCCAAGAGACCCAGTACTTC. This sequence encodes CASSRRDGQETQYF.